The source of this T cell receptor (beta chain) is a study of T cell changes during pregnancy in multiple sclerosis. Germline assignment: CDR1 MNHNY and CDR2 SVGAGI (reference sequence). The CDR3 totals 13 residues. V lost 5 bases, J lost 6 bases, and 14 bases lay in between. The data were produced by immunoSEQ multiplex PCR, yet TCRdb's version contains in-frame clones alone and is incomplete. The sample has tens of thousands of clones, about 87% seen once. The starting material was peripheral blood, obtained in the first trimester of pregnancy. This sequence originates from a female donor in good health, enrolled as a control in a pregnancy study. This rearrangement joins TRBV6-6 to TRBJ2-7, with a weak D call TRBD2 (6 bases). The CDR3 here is CASSALRGSEQYF. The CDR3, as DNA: TGTGCCAGCAGTGCCCTCCGGGGGAGCGAGCAGTACTTC.